This T cell receptor (beta chain) came from a study of PD-1 blockade in classical Hodgkin lymphoma. Notes on the study in general: Researchers reported that CD4+ TCR diversity, though not CD8+, rose significantly by C4D1. Reports described newly diagnosed patients as having lower baseline TCR diversity than healthy donors. Patients starting nivolumab less than 1 year after ASCT had lower diversity and were excluded from later analyses.

Every one of the patients relapsed after autologous stem cell transplantation (brentuximab vedotin exposure was variable). Worth noting for this clone: Its matching antigen is unknown.

The repertoire was sequenced with immunoSEQ multiplex PCR; TCRdb's copy has only in-frame clones and lacks some. This sample has 50,000 to 65,000 clones, with approximately 90% found just once. CDR1 and CDR2 from the germline V gene are SGHTA and FQGNSA. V lost 2 bases and J lost 5, with 9 bases in between. This CDR3 has 13 amino acids. The material was peripheral blood mononuclear cells (PBMCs), obtained before the second cycle of nivolumab. This chain joins TRBV7-2 and TRBJ2-5, with TRBD2 as a possible D gene (6 bases). This clonotype originated in a human donor with classical Hodgkin lymphoma. In DNA, the CDR3 is TGTGCCAGCAGCTTATCCAGCGGGGAGACCCAGTACTTC. It encodes CASSLSSGETQYF.